This T cell receptor beta chain is drawn from a study of cytomegalovirus exposure and HLA in healthy donors. Study-level findings and limits: There were several of the most significant clusters that appeared linked to common viral pathogens in a later analysis.

Amplification used 60 Vbeta primers and 13 Jbeta primers. Clones were sequenced by immunoSEQ multiplex PCR, and TCRdb holds only the in-frame ones, with some missing. Among 130,000 to 150,000 clones, over 65% were seen once, and the ten largest hold roughly 2.9%. Concerning this clone: Its target is not known.

The ends were cut back, 2 bases at V and 7 bases at J, with 11 bases in the middle. This CDR3 contains 13 residues. CDR1 and CDR2 from the germline V gene are MNHEY and SVGAGI. The rearrangement links TRBV6-5 to TRBJ1-2, with a possible D match to TRBD1 (5 bases). This TCR was recovered from a female donor in good health and CMV-seronegative. The sample comprised PBMCs. CDR3 amino acids: CASSYGRVGGYTF. The CDR3 DNA reads as TGTGCCAGCAGTTACGGCAGGGTCGGTGGCTACACCTTC.